Below, 16 T cell receptor beta chains from the same sample are listed, as sequenced in a study of blood T cell repertoires in COVID-19. Produced via immunoSEQ multiplex PCR; TCRdb's table is partial and in-frame only. The sample holds some 150,000 clones, roughly 80% seen once. Specimen: peripheral blood. The receptors were gathered from a woman older than 75 with acute or convalescent COVID-19.

V and J are TRBV7-9 and TRBJ2-2, with TRBD1 matching over 8 bases. Trimming at V came to 8 bases and at J to 3 bases, leaving 17 bases not matched to a gene. The CDR3 runs 18 residues. Germline V gene data show CDR1 as SEHNR and CDR2 as FQNEAQ (reference sequence). Here the CDR3 reads CASRPFGDRQGHTGELFF. The CDR3 nucleotides are TGTGCCAGCCGACCTTTTGGGGACCGACAGGGGCACACCGGGGAGCTGTTTTTT.

J is TRBJ2-3 and V is TRBV5-1; TRBD2 agrees at 7 bases. The germline CDR1 and CDR2 sequences are SGHRS and YFSETQ. CDR3 length equals 15 residues. The V and J ends lost 0 bases and 4 bases, in that order; junction bases with no gene match: 5. The CDR3 sequence: CASSLGLAVADTQYF. CDR3 nucleotides: TGCGCCAGCAGCTTGGGGCTAGCGGTTGCAGATACGCAGTATTTT.

The CDR3 sequence: CASSAGAAGELFF. CDR3 DNA sequence: TGCGCCAGCAGTGCAGGGGCAGCCGGGGAGCTGTTTTTT. The chain has TRBV10-1 and TRBJ2-2, with TRBD1 as a possible D gene (6 bases). The V end lost 4 bases, the J end lost 6 bases, and 9 bases lay between the germline ends. This CDR3 contains 13 residues. In germline, CDR1 is WNHNN, CDR2 SYGVQD (reference sequence).

This clone showed up just once. The chain recombines TRBV28 with TRBJ2-2; TRBD1 agrees at 7 bases. CDR1 is MDHEN and CDR2 is SYDVKM in the germline V gene. CDR3 length: 15 amino acids. After removal of 4 bases from V and 3 bases from J, the junction contained 5 bases not matched to a gene. The CDR3 reads CASSSGTVDTGELFF. The CDR3 coding sequence is TGTGCCAGCAGTTCCGGGACAGTAGACACCGGGGAGCTGTTTTTT.

The rearrangement joins TRBV5-6 to TRBJ1-6, with 7 bases lining up with TRBD1. Germline loops: CDR1 SGHDT, CDR2 YYEEEE. J lost 7 bases, V lost 0 bases, and 4 bases had no gene match. The CDR3 is made up of 15 amino acids. CDR3 sequence: CASSLAGRGNSPLHF. For the CDR3, the DNA is TGTGCCAGCAGCTTGGCCGGCAGGGGGAATTCACCCCTCCACTTT.

This chain joins TRBV4-1 and TRBJ2-7; tentative D call: TRBD1 (5 bases). Germline lookup yields CDR1 MGHRA and CDR2 YSYEKL. V gave up 1 base and J gave up 4 bases, with 14 bases separating them. This CDR3 is 15 amino acids long. CDR3 sequence (DNA): TGCGCCAGCAGCCAAGGGGGCCCCACCCCGTACGAGCAGTACTTC. Protein product: CASSQGGPTPYEQYF.

The chain couples TRBV18 to TRBJ2-2; D is ambiguous. The CDR3 runs 15 residues. Germline CDR1 reads KGHSH; CDR2 reads LQKENI. Trimming left V 1 base short and J 6 bases short, with 12 bases between. For the CDR3, the DNA is TGTGCCAGCTCACCACTATCTAGTTTCCCCGGGGAGCTGTTTTTT. It translates to CASSPLSSFPGELFF.

The chain uses TRBV19 and TRBJ1-5; D perhaps matches TRBD1 (5 bases). Germline CDR1 and CDR2: LNHDA and SQIVND (reference sequence). This CDR3 region has 13 residues. The germline V and J ends were trimmed by 5 bases and 4 bases, with 9 bases remaining between them. The CDR3 is CASSVTENQPQHF. For the CDR3, the DNA is TGTGCCAGTAGTGTGACAGAAAATCAGCCCCAGCATTTT.

The V gene is TRBV5-4, the J gene TRBJ1-1; D is perhaps TRBD1 (5 bases). This CDR3 has 15 amino acids. V lost 2 bases and J 0 bases, leaving 11 bases between the germline ends. The V gene's germline CDR1 is SGHNT and CDR2 YYREEE (reference sequence). The DNA of the CDR3 is TGTGCCAGCAGCTTTTTTCGGGGGGTGAACACTGAAGCTTTCTTT. Translating gives CASSFFRGVNTEAFF.

The chain carries TRBV27 and TRBJ1-2; TRBD1 is a possible D gene (5 bases). This CDR3 has 13 amino acids. Germline V CDR1 and CDR2: MNHEY, SMNVEV (reference sequence). Trimming removed 3 bases at V and 6 bases at J, with 11 bases between. The CDR3 sequence: CASSFSGSDGYTF. The DNA for the CDR3 is TGTGCCAGCAGTTTTTCAGGGTCGGATGGCTACACCTTC.

This clone was detected only a few times. CDR3 in amino acids: CASSDLQSNTGELFF. DNA of the CDR3: TGTGCCAGCAGTGATCTGCAGTCGAACACCGGGGAGCTGTTTTTT. The chain combines TRBV2 with TRBJ2-2; D unclear. This CDR3 contains 15 residues. Germline CDR1 and CDR2: SNHLY and FYNNEI. The germline V and J ends were trimmed by 3 bases and 0 bases, with 8 bases remaining between them.

This chain uses TRBV4-2 with TRBJ2-6; TRBD2 might be the D (5 bases). V was clipped by 4 bases and J by 4 bases, with 14 bases between them. Germline V gene sequence: CDR1 LGHNA, CDR2 YNFKEQ. This CDR3 has 16 residues. CDR3 region: CASSPEPRGGANVLTF. The CDR3 bases are TGTGCCAGCAGCCCTGAGCCTCGAGGGGGGGCCAACGTCCTGACTTTC.

The chain uses TRBV4-1 and TRBJ1-1, with 7 bases fitting TRBD1. Germline-derived CDR1 and CDR2 are MGHRA and YSYEKL. V was clipped by 3 bases and J by 5 bases; unmatched bases: 6. This CDR3 comprises 14 residues. CDR3 nucleotides: TGCGCCAGCAGCCAGAGACAGGGAGGTACTGAAGCTTTCTTT. The encoded protein is CASSQRQGGTEAFF.

The chain has TRBV9 and TRBJ2-5; 10 nucleotides match TRBD2. V shed 4 bases, J shed 4 bases, and the junction held 19 bases outside the gene matches. Looked up from germline, CDR1 is SGDLS and CDR2 is YYNGEE. CDR3 size: 19 residues. The CDR3: CASSSDGGTLAGVGETQYF. As DNA, the CDR3 is TGTGCCAGCAGCTCTGATGGGGGAACGCTAGCGGGAGTTGGAGAGACCCAGTACTTC. Filled out from reference TRBV9 and TRBJ2-5, the complete variable domain reads DSGVTQTPKHLITATGQRVTLRCSPRSGDLSVYWYQQSLDQGLQFLIQYYNGEERAKGNILERFSAQQFPDLHSELNLSSLELGDSALYFCASSSDGGTLAGVGETQYFGPGTRLLVL.

This clone was detected a few times. The V gene is TRBV24-1, the J gene TRBJ1-1; 7 bases are shared with TRBD1. CDR1 and CDR2 from the germline V gene are KGHDR and SFDVKD. CDR3 length: 14 residues. The V and J ends lost 4 bases and 3 bases, in that order; junction bases with no gene match: 4. In nucleotides, the CDR3 is TGTGCCACCAGTGACAGAGACAGGGACACTGAAGCTTTCTTT. Translation gives CATSDRDRDTEAFF.

This clone was seen a handful of times. This sequence joins TRBV27 and TRBJ1-2, with D perhaps matching TRBD1 (6 bases). The CDR3 loop spans 17 amino acids. V was clipped by 6 bases and J by 4 bases, with 24 bases between them. Per the germline V gene, CDR1 is MNHEY and CDR2 is SMNVEV (reference sequence). The CDR3 protein is CASSTRTAELNVYGYTF. In DNA, the CDR3 is TGTGCCAGCAGCACTAGGACAGCTGAGCTTAACGTCTATGGCTACACCTTC.